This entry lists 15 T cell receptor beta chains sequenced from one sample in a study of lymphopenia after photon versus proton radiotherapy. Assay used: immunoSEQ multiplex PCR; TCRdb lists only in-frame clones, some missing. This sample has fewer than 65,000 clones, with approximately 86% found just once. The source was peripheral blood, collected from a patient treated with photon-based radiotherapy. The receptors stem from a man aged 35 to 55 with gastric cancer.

The CDR3: CASSLAGTANYGYTF. The CDR3 DNA sequence: TGTGCCAGCAGCTTAGCAGGAACCGCTAACTATGGCTACACCTTC. J is TRBJ1-2 and V is TRBV7-8; D is unclear. V shed 0 bases and J shed 0 bases, with 8 bases lying between them. There are 15 residues in the CDR3. The germline CDR1 and CDR2 sequences are SGHVS and FQNEAQ. Together with reference TRBV7-8 and TRBJ1-2, the CDR3 gives the full variable domain: GAGVSQSPRYKVAKRGQDVALRCDPISGHVSLFWYQQALGQGPEFLTYFQNEAQLDKSGLPSDRFFAERPEGSVSTLKIQRTQQEDSAVYLCASSLAGTANYGYTFGSGTRLTVV.

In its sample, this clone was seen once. CDR3 nucleotides: TGTGCCAGCAGCTTAGGCCCGAGCTTCAGTTCCTACGAGCAGTACTTC. This sequence encodes CASSLGPSFSSYEQYF. The V gene is TRBV13, the J gene TRBJ2-7, with D unresolved. The V gene lost 0 bases and the J gene lost 1 base, with 13 bases spanning the gap. Germline CDR1 is PRHDT and CDR2 is FYEKMQ (reference sequence). The CDR3 covers 16 residues.

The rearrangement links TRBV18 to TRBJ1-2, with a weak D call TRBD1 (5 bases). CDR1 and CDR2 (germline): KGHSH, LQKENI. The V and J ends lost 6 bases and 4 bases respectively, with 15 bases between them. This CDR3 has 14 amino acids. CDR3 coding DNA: TGTGCCAGCTCTCCGGGACCGGAACCCTATGGCTACACCTTC. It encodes CASSPGPEPYGYTF.

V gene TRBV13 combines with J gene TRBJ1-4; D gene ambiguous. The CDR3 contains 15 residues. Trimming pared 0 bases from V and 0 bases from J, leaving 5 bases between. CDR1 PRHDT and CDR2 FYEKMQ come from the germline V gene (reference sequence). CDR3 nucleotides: TGTGCCAGCAGCTTAGGCCCCGCAACTAATGAAAAACTGTTTTTT. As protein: CASSLGPATNEKLFF.

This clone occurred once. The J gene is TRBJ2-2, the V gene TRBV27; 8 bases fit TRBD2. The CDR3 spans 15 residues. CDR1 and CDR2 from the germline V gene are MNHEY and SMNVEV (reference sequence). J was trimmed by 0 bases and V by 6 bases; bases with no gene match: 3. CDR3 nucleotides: TGTGCCAGCAGGCCGGGACTAGCGAACACCGGGGAGCTGTTTTTT. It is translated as CASRPGLANTGELFF.

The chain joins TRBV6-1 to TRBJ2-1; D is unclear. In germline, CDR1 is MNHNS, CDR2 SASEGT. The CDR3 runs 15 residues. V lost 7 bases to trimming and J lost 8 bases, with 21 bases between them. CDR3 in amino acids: CASKGGPQIYYEQFF. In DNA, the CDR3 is TGTGCCAGCAAGGGTGGGCCCCAGATTTACTATGAGCAGTTCTTC.

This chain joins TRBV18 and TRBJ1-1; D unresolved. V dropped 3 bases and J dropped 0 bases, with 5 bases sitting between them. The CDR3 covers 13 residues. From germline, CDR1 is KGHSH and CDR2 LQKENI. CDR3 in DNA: TGTGCCAGCTCACCGGAAATGAACACTGAAGCTTTCTTT. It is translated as CASSPEMNTEAFF.

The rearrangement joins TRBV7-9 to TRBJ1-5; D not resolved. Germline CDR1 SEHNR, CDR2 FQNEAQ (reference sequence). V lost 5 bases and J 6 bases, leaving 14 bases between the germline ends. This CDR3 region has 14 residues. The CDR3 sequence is CASSKETRGQPQHF. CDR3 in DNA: TGTGCCAGCAGCAAAGAGACAAGAGGTCAGCCCCAGCATTTT.

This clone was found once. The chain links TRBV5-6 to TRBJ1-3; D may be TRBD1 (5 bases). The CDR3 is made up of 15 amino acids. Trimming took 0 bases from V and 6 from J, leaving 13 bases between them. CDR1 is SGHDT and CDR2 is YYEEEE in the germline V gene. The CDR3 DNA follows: TGTGCCAGCAGCTTGGGTAGGGGTCTCCCAAACACCATATATTTT. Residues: CASSLGRGLPNTIYF. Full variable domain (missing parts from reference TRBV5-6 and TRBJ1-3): DAGVTQSPTHLIKTRGQQVTLRCSPKSGHDTVSWYQQALGQGPQFIFQYYEEEERQRGNFPDRFSGHQFPNYSSELNVNALLLGDSALYLCASSLGRGLPNTIYFGEGSWLTVV.

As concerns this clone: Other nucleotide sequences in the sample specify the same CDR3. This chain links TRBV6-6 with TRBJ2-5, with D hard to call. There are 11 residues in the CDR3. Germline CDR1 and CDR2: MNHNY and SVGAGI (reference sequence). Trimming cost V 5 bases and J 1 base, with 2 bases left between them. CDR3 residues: CASSPQETQYF. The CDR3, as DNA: TGTGCCAGCAGTCCCCAAGAGACCCAGTACTTC.

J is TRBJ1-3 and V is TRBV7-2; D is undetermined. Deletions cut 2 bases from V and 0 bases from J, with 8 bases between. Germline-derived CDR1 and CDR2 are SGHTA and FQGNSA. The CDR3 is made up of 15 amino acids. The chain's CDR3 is CASSLSRFSGNTIYF. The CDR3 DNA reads TGTGCCAGCAGCTTAAGCAGGTTCTCTGGAAACACCATATATTTT.

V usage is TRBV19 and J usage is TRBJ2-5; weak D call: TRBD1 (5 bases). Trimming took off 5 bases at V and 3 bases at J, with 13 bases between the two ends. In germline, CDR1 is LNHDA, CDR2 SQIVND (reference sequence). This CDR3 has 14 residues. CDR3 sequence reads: CASSDRTLKETQYF. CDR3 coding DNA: TGTGCCAGTAGTGACCGGACACTAAAAGAGACCCAGTACTTC.

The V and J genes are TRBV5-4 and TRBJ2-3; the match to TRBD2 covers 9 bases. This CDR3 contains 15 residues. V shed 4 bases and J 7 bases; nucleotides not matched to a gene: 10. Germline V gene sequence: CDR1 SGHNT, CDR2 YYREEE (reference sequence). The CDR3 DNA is TGTGCCAGCAGCCGGGCGCGGGGGGGCTCGAATACGCAGTATTTT. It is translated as CASSRARGGSNTQYF.

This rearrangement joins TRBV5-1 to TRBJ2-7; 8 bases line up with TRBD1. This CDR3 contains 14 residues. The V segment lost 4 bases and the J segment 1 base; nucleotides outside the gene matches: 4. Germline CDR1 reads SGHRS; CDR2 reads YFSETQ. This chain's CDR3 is CASSINRGSYEQYF. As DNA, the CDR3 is TGCGCCAGCAGCATAAACAGGGGGTCCTACGAGCAGTACTTC. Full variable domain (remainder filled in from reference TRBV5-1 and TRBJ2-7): KAGVTQTPRYLIKTRGQQVTLSCSPISGHRSVSWYQQTPGQGLQFLFEYFSETQRNKGNFPGRFSGRQFSNSRSEMNVSTLELGDSALYLCASSINRGSYEQYFGPGTRLTVT.

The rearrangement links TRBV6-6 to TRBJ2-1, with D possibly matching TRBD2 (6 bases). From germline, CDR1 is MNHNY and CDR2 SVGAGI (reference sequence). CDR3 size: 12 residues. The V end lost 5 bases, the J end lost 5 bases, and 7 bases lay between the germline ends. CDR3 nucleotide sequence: TGTGCCAGCAGTCCGGGGGACAATGAGCAGTTCTTC. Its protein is CASSPGDNEQFF.